This T cell receptor beta chain is from a study of blood T cell repertoires in COVID-19. As for the study in general: T cells, B-cell-depleted T cells, or PBMCs supplied cDNA or gDNA.

Original processing methods: By means of reference gene primer amplification, nucleated cell counts were estimated. The repertoire was sequenced with immunoSEQ multiplex PCR; TCRdb's copy has only in-frame clones and lacks some. V and J calls and clone size are given by that table; D and trimming were obtained from the DNA. The sample lists more than 130,000 clones; more than 80% were seen once. Germline CDR1 SNHLY, CDR2 FYNNEI. The ends were cut back, 6 bases at V and 5 bases at J, with 16 bases in the middle. The CDR3 covers 15 residues. The chain recombines TRBV2 with TRBJ2-2; D may be TRBD1 (5 bases). The sequence came from a human donor in a cohort sampled during active COVID-19. Sequencing was done on a sample of peripheral blood. Written as DNA, the CDR3 is TGTGCCAGCAGAAGGGGCGCTACCCCTACCGGGGAGCTGTTTTTT. Its translation is CASRRGATPTGELFF.